This passage covers 9 T cell receptor beta chains from one sample sequenced in a study of cytomegalovirus exposure and HLA in healthy donors. PCR was performed using 60 Vbeta and 13 Jbeta primers. Some clones are missing from TCRdb's copy, which holds only in-frame ones; the method was immunoSEQ multiplex PCR. Among about 200,000 clones listed, approximately 79% were seen once. The specimen was PBMCs. These receptors were obtained from a girl aged 5-17 years in good health and CMV-seropositive.

This rearrangement joins TRBV7-2 to TRBJ2-1; D perhaps matches TRBD1 (7 bases). The CDR3 covers 14 residues. Germline loops: CDR1 SGHTA, CDR2 FQGNSA. V was trimmed by 2 bases and J by 7 bases, leaving 12 bases between them. CDR3 sequence (DNA): TGTGCCAGCAGCTTATGGGCAGGGGGGAATGAGCAGTTCTTC. Amino acid sequence: CASSLWAGGNEQFF.

This clone has only one observation. The chain recombines TRBV5-1 with TRBJ2-3; 8 nucleotides line up with TRBD2. The CDR3 runs to 15 residues. The V gene's germline CDR1 is SGHRS and CDR2 YFSETQ. Unmatched junction bases numbered 5, after V lost 0 bases and J lost 5 bases. The CDR3 nucleotides read TGCGCCAGCAGCTTGGCTAGCGGGCCTGTAGATACGCAGTATTTT. This translates into CASSLASGPVDTQYF.

The chain recombines TRBV7-8 with TRBJ2-5; possibly TRBD1 for D (6 bases). Germline CDR1 and CDR2: SGHVS and FQNEAQ. This CDR3 has 16 residues. Trimming shortened V by 2 bases and J by 3 bases, and 16 bases separated the two germline ends. DNA for the CDR3: TGTGCCAGCAGCTTAATGGGGGCAGGGATAAAAGAGACCCAGTACTTC. Protein: CASSLMGAGIKETQYF.

CDR3 amino acids: CASSPNRGNEQYF. The DNA of the CDR3 is TGTGCCAGCAGCCCTAACAGGGGGAACGAGCAGTACTTC. This rearrangement joins TRBV11-2 to TRBJ2-7, with 8 bases matching TRBD1. Per germline, CDR1 SGHAT and CDR2 FQNNGV. V shed 5 bases, J shed 5 bases, and the junction held 5 bases outside the gene matches. The CDR3 consists of 13 residues.

The chain recombines TRBV5-6 with TRBJ2-4; 9 nucleotides agree with TRBD1. The CDR3 covers 14 residues. With 3 bases clipped from V and 7 bases from J, the junction kept 5 bases outside the gene matches. Germline V gene sequence: CDR1 SGHDT, CDR2 YYEEEE. The CDR3 nucleotides read TGTGCCAGCAGCTCCCTCGACAGGGGGAACATTCAGTACTTC. Protein product: CASSSLDRGNIQYF.

The DNA for the CDR3 is TGTGCCAGCAGCGTAGTGACAGGGGGCTACTACGAGCAGTACTTC. Protein sequence: CASSVVTGGYYEQYF. The chain joins TRBV11-2 to TRBJ2-7; 10 nucleotides agree with TRBD1. V dropped 5 bases and J dropped 3; count of bases not matched to a gene: 7. The CDR3 totals 15 residues. From germline, CDR1 is SGHAT and CDR2 FQNNGV.

The chain links TRBV27 to TRBJ2-7; 7 bases align to TRBD2. V shed 8 bases, J shed 5 bases, and the junction held 12 bases outside the gene matches. CDR3 length: 14 residues. Germline assignment: CDR1 MNHEY and CDR2 SMNVEV (reference sequence). The CDR3 DNA is TGTGCCAGCCAGTTAAGGGGAGGGTCCAACGAGCAGTACTTC. Encoded protein: CASQLRGGSNEQYF.

This chain joins TRBV25-1 and TRBJ2-2, with 11 bases fitting TRBD1. CDR1 MGHDK and CDR2 SYGVNS come from the germline V gene. The CDR3 runs to 16 residues. With V trimmed by 3 bases and J by 4 bases, 4 bases remained unmatched. The chain's CDR3 is CASSEGQGGGTGELFF. The CDR3 coding sequence is TGTGCCAGCAGTGAGGGACAGGGGGGTGGCACCGGGGAGCTGTTTTTT.

Regarding this clone: No DNA is shown, since the ends of the CDR3 on it are uncertain; the CDR3 is the one TCRdb lists. The chain couples TRBV5-1 to TRBJ2-3; the DNA was not used to check the table's D call, TRBD2. Germline CDR1 and CDR2: SGHRS and YFSETQ. The CDR3 has 23 residues if both end residues are counted. CDR3 residues: CASLKARTFGASGGAHGTDTQYF.